The clone carrying this TCR beta chain was observed a handful of times. Its antigen is currently unknown. This sample stems from a study of T cells after posttransplantation cyclophosphamide. General study findings and limits: Recipient CMV seropositivity and CMV reactivation strongly tracked TRB clonality. Tissue-infiltrating T cells from skin or gut overlapped little with blood T cells. Later blood repertoires were often dominated by clones from the donor CD8+ memory compartment.

TCRdb's copy holds only in-frame clones and misses some; the assay was immunoSEQ multiplex PCR. Singletons are absent from the sample, which has 20,000 to 30,000 clones. The CDR3 is made up of 15 amino acids. The V gene's germline CDR1 is SGHAT and CDR2 FQNNGV. V lost 5 bases and J lost 1; bases outside the gene matches: 6. Source material: PBMCs. The chain carries TRBV11-2 and TRBJ2-5; 8 bases align to TRBD2. The source is a woman in her forties or fifties in good health, CMV-negative, and a related stem cell transplant donor. The CDR3 bases are TGTGCCAGCAGCCGCCGGGGGGGGGTCCAAGAGACCCAGTACTTC. Translation: CASSRRGGVQETQYF.